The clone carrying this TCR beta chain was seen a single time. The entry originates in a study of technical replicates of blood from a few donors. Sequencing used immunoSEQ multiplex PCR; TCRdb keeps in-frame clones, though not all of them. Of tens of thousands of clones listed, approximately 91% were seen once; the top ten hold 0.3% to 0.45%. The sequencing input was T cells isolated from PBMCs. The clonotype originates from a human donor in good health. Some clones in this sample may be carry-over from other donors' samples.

The CDR3 spells CASTTGGGFYEQYF. The CDR3 nucleotides read TGTGCCAGCACAACAGGTGGCGGATTCTACGAGCAGTACTTC. The rearrangement joins TRBV6-5 to TRBJ2-7, with D maybe TRBD1 (5 bases). V was clipped by 7 bases and J by 3 bases, with 16 bases between them. The CDR3 runs to 14 residues. Germline V gene sequence: CDR1 MNHEY, CDR2 SVGAGI.